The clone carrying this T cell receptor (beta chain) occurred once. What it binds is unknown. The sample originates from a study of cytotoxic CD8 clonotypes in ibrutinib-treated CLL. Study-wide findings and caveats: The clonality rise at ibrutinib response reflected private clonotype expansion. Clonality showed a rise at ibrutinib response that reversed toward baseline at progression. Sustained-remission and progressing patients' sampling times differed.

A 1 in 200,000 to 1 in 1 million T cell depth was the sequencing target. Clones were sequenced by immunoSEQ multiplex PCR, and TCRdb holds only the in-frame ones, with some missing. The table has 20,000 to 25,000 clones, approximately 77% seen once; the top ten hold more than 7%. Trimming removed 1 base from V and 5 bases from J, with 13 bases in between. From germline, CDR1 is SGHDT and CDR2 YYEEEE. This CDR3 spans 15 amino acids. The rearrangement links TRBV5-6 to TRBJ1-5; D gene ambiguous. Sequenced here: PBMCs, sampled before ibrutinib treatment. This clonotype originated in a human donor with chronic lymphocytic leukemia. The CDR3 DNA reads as TGTGCCAGCAGCTTGCTAGGGAGGGCTGATCAGCCCCAGCATTTT. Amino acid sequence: CASSLLGRADQPQHF. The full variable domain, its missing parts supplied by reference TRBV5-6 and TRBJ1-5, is DAGVTQSPTHLIKTRGQQVTLRCSPKSGHDTVSWYQQALGQGPQFIFQYYEEEERQRGNFPDRFSGHQFPNYSSELNVNALLLGDSALYLCASSLLGRADQPQHFGDGTRLSIL.